A single count supports the clone carrying this TCR beta chain. This entry is derived from a study of shared clonotypes between healthy human individuals. Some clones are missing from TCRdb's copy, which holds only in-frame ones; the method was immunoSEQ multiplex PCR. The sample lists about 600,000 clones; just over 75% were seen once. In germline, CDR1 is MDHEN, CDR2 SYDVKM. This CDR3 is built from 15 residues. V lost 1 base, J lost 4 bases, and 4 bases stayed unmatched. The chain links TRBV28 to TRBJ2-5, with 9 nucleotides matching TRBD1. Sequencing was carried out using PBMCs. The receptor was isolated from a woman aged 35 to 49 in good health. Some clones in this sample may be carry-over from other donors' samples. The CDR3 is CASSLYRTGAETQYF. Here the CDR3 DNA reads TGTGCCAGCAGTTTATACCGGACAGGGGCAGAGACCCAGTACTTC.